The 28 T cell receptor beta chains below were found in one sample sequenced in a study of response to subunit inactivated influenza vaccine. TCRdb reprocessed the RT-PCR reads with MiXCR, giving one entry per CDR3 protein. The sample shows around 570,000 distinct CDR3 sequences, 7.5% to 8.5% of them seen only once. Here the sequenced sample was PBMCs from blood, taken about 24 months after vaccination. These receptors were taken from a man between 50 and 69 years old who received an inactivated influenza vaccine.

This clonotype was seen a handful of times. This rearrangement joins TRBV25-1 to TRBJ2-1; 8 positions match TRBD1. CDR1 is MGHDK, CDR2 SYGVNS, per germline. After removal of 4 bases from V and 6 bases from J, the junction contained 14 bases not matched to a gene. The CDR3 runs to 17 residues. CDR3 coding DNA: TGTGCCAGCAGTGGAGCTAGGCAGGGGGCCGTAATCAATGAGCAGTTCTTC. Translating gives CASSGARQGAVINEQFF.

The rearrangement uses TRBV20-1 and TRBJ2-2, with 12 bases lining up with TRBD2. Germline V lookup: CDR1 DFQATT, CDR2 SNEGSKA (reference sequence). After removal of 6 bases from V and 0 bases from J, the junction contained 8 bases not matched to a gene. CDR3 length equals 17 residues. The CDR3 coding sequence is TGCAGTGCCGCGGGACTAGCGGGTTTCGCGAACACCGGGGAGCTGTTTTTT. It specifies CSAAGLAGFANTGELFF.

V usage is TRBV7-2 and J usage is TRBJ2-2; 7 positions match TRBD2. The length of the CDR3 is 17 residues. With V trimmed by 4 bases and J by 5 bases, 13 bases remained unmatched. Germline V lookup: CDR1 SGHTA, CDR2 FQGNSA. The CDR3 sequence is CASSSNPTSARTGELFF. Here the CDR3 DNA reads TGTGCCAGCAGCTCCAACCCTACTAGCGCCAGGACCGGGGAGCTGTTTTTT.

Only a few counts were recorded for this clonotype. CDR3 in DNA: TGTGCCAGCAGCGGATCGCAGGGGCGAGAAGCTTTCTTT. Translated, it gives CASSGSQGREAFF. V gene TRBV7-2 combines with J gene TRBJ1-1; D may be TRBD1 (6 bases). Germline CDR1 reads SGHTA; CDR2 reads FQGNSA. The CDR3 is 13 residues long. Trimming stripped 5 bases from V and 8 bases from J, with 15 bases between.

J is TRBJ1-2 and V is TRBV5-5; the D is unclear. CDR1 is SGHKS, CDR2 YYEKEE, per germline (reference sequence). This CDR3 contains 13 residues. V lost 3 bases and J 7 bases, leaving 13 bases between the germline ends. DNA for the CDR3: TGTGCCAGCAGCTGGGGTAGCCGCGGTGGCTACACCTTC. Translated, it gives CASSWGSRGGYTF.

The chain uses TRBV20-1 and TRBJ2-7; the D gene could be TRBD1 or TRBD2 (6 bases each). Germline V lookup: CDR1 DFQATT, CDR2 SNEGSKA (reference sequence). Trimming took 1 base from V and 0 from J, leaving 10 bases between them. The CDR3 covers 14 residues. This CDR3 reads CSARAGANSYEQYF. The CDR3 DNA sequence: TGCAGTGCTAGAGCGGGGGCCAACTCCTACGAGCAGTACTTC.

This clonotype was counted a few times. This rearrangement joins TRBV5-1 to TRBJ2-4; 9 bases line up with TRBD1. The CDR3 has 15 amino acids. Looked up from germline, CDR1 is SGHRS and CDR2 is YFSETQ. Trimming removed 3 bases from V and 1 base from J; junction bases left unmatched: 2. The CDR3 is CASSWGTGAKNIQYF. The CDR3 coding sequence is TGCGCCAGCAGCTGGGGGACAGGGGCCAAAAACATTCAGTACTTC.

As regards this clonotype: A read error may be the cause here, since a much bigger clone is one base away. The chain links TRBV20-1 to TRBJ1-5; D call uncertain. Germline CDR1 DFQATT, CDR2 SNEGSKA (reference sequence). The CDR3 runs to 15 residues. CDR3 bases: TGCTGTGCTAGGCGGGCTAGGACCGGTAATCAGCCCCAGCATTTT. This encodes CCARRARTGNQPQHF.

This clonotype was counted at least ten times. An end of the junction does not agree with germline; a read error may underlie this. The chain is built from TRBV7-7 and TRBJ2-3, with 8 bases aligning to TRBD1. Germline values: CDR1 SSHAT, CDR2 FNYEAQ (reference sequence). The CDR3 consists of 14 residues. CDR3 nucleotide sequence: TGTGCTAGCAGCTTAAGTCCAGGGGGCGGTACGCAGTATTTT. Translated, it gives CASSLSPGGGTQYF. The full variable domain, in which reference TRBV7-7 and TRBJ2-3 provide the parts outside the CDR3, is GAGVSQSPRYKVTKRGQDVTLRCDPISSHATLYWYQQALGQGPEFLTYFNYEAQPDKSGLPSDRFSAERPEGSISTLTIQRTEQRDSAMYRCASSLSPGGGTQYFGPGTRLTVL.

This chain uses TRBV7-9 with TRBJ2-3, with D possibly TRBD1 on 6 matching bases. Trimming shortened V by 8 bases and J by 4 bases, and 16 bases separated the two germline ends. Germline V gene data show CDR1 as SEHNR and CDR2 as FQNEAQ (reference sequence). The CDR3 is 14 residues long. The CDR3 nucleotides read TGTGCCAGCGCCATCAGGGGTGGCGCAGATACGCAGTATTTT. The encoded protein is CASAIRGGADTQYF.

The table lists this clonotype with a few counts. The chain links TRBV20-1 to TRBJ2-3, with 9 bases identical to TRBD2. The CDR3 consists of 13 residues. CDR1 and CDR2 (germline): DFQATT, SNEGSKA (reference sequence). V lost 7 bases, J lost 5 bases, and 7 bases stayed unmatched. The CDR3 sequence: CSVSGGRGDTQYF. CDR3 DNA: TGCAGTGTTAGCGGGGGCAGAGGAGATACGCAGTATTTT.

The table lists this clonotype with a few counts. The rearrangement joins TRBV28 to TRBJ2-2; the match to TRBD1 covers 10 bases. The CDR3 length is 16 residues. J lost 5 bases, V lost 1 base, and 4 bases had no gene match. Germline-derived CDR1 and CDR2 are MDHEN and SYDVKM. CDR3 nucleotide sequence: TGTGCCAGCAGTTTATTGGGACAGGGGAAAACCGGGGAGCTGTTTTTT. Translating it yields CASSLLGQGKTGELFF.

This clonotype was counted at least ten times. The chain employs TRBV4-1 and TRBJ1-1; TRBD1 is a possible D gene (5 bases). Trimming left V 4 bases short and J 6 bases short, with 18 bases between. Germline lookup yields CDR1 MGHRA and CDR2 YSYEKL. The CDR3 is 15 residues long. The CDR3 nucleotides are TGCGCCAGCAGCCCTGGGCAGGGAAATGATCCTGAAGCTTTCTTT. Its protein product is CASSPGQGNDPEAFF.

This clonotype was counted ten times or more. The chain employs TRBV25-1 and TRBJ2-3; 11 bases are a match to TRBD1. Unmatched junction bases numbered 5, after V lost 5 bases and J lost 4 bases. The CDR3 spans 15 residues. The germline gives CDR1 MGHDK, CDR2 SYGVNS. The CDR3 sequence is CASSRTGGFADTQYF. The CDR3 DNA reads TGTGCCAGCAGTCGGACAGGGGGCTTCGCAGATACGCAGTATTTT.

This clonotype appeared many times. The J gene is TRBJ1-1, the V gene TRBV28, with 8 bases identical to TRBD1. Germline lookup yields CDR1 MDHEN and CDR2 SYDVKM. This CDR3 is 16 amino acids long. The V and J ends lost 4 bases and 1 base, in that order; junction bases with no gene match: 8. CDR3 residues: CASSSDRVYSNTEAFF. DNA for the CDR3: TGTGCCAGCAGTTCGGACAGGGTGTATTCGAACACTGAAGCTTTCTTT.

This clonotype was seen ten or more times. The junction and the germline gene differ at one end; a read error may be behind it. The chain carries TRBV20-1 and TRBJ1-1, with a weak D call TRBD1 (6 bases). Per germline, CDR1 DFQATT and CDR2 SNEGSKA (reference sequence). The CDR3 spans 12 residues. CDR3 coding DNA: TGCAGTGCTAGCTTCCGGGACACAGAAGCTTTCTTT. Translating it yields CSASFRDTEAFF.

This clonotype has only a few counts. The chain is built from TRBV7-9 and TRBJ2-7; 7 bases match TRBD1. CDR1 is SEHNR and CDR2 is FQNEAQ in the germline V gene (reference sequence). The length of the CDR3 is 15 residues. Losses at the gene ends were 7 bases for V and 5 bases for J; bases not matched to a gene: 14. CDR3 loop: CASTFRGRGSHEQYF. CDR3 nucleotide sequence: TGTGCCAGCACCTTTAGGGGGCGCGGATCTCACGAGCAGTACTTC.

This clonotype came up a few times. This sequence joins TRBV6-2 or TRBV6-3 and TRBJ1-2; D remains unclear. Germline V CDR1 and CDR2: MNHEY, SVGEGT. With 6 bases removed from V and 4 bases from J, the gap between germline ends came to 9 bases. The CDR3 spans 12 residues. CDR3 DNA: TGTGCCAGCAGCCTAGAGTTCTATGGCTACACCTTC. It specifies CASSLEFYGYTF.

This clonotype was recorded at least ten times. The chain recombines TRBV29-1 with TRBJ1-1; no clear D. The CDR3 contains 15 residues. V lost 1 base to trimming and J lost 1 base, with 13 bases between them. Germline values: CDR1 SQVTM, CDR2 ANQGSEA. CDR3 in DNA: TGCAGCGTTGAAGGTACGGTACAGACGAACACTGAAGCTTTCTTT. It is translated as CSVEGTVQTNTEAFF.

This chain uses TRBV5-6 with TRBJ2-1; perhaps TRBD2 as D (6 bases). Trimming pared 4 bases from V and 4 bases from J, leaving 18 bases between. This CDR3 region has 16 residues. Germline-derived CDR1 and CDR2 are SGHDT and YYEEEE. This CDR3 is CASSLEGAGTYNEQFF. The CDR3 DNA is TGTGCCAGCAGCCTTGAGGGCGCGGGGACTTACAATGAGCAGTTCTTC.

This clonotype was counted only a few times. This CDR3 reads CASSLMGNSPLHF. CDR3 nucleotide sequence: TGTGCCAGCAGTTTAATGGGCAATTCACCCCTCCACTTT. J is TRBJ1-6 and V is TRBV12-3 or TRBV12-4, with D uncertain. Trimming shortened V by 2 bases and J by 7 bases, and 6 bases separated the two germline ends. The CDR3 extends over 13 amino acids.

The J gene is TRBJ2-1, the V gene TRBV27; the D is unclear. The CDR3 extends over 13 amino acids. V lost 6 bases to trimming and J lost 6 bases, with 12 bases between them. Germline CDR1 is MNHEY and CDR2 is SMNVEV (reference sequence). This CDR3 reads CASRKGSVNEQFF. The CDR3 DNA reads TGTGCCAGCAGGAAAGGTTCGGTCAATGAGCAGTTCTTC.

The V call is TRBV7-9, the J call TRBJ2-3, with D perhaps being TRBD1 or TRBD2 (5 bases each). With 5 bases removed from V and 11 bases from J, the gap between germline ends came to 17 bases. Per germline, CDR1 SEHNR and CDR2 FQNEAQ (reference sequence). This CDR3 spans 13 amino acids. The CDR3, as DNA: TGTGCCAGCAGCCCCCCTCCGGGACGAGAGCAGTATTTT. This translates into CASSPPPGREQYF.

There are a few counts of this clonotype. The J gene is TRBJ2-7, the V gene TRBV6-1; 12 nucleotides agree with TRBD1. J gave up 2 bases and V 5 bases, and 7 bases lay outside the gene matches. CDR1 is MNHNS, CDR2 SASEGT, per germline. The CDR3 is 16 residues long. The CDR3 reads CASSPPGQGATYEQYF. The CDR3 DNA follows: TGTGCCAGCAGTCCACCGGGACAGGGGGCGACCTACGAGCAGTACTTC.

This clonotype occurred a few times. The chain uses TRBV20-1 and TRBJ2-5; 8 nucleotides agree with TRBD1. V was pared by 5 bases and J by 4 bases, with 9 bases of the junction left unmatched. Germline loops: CDR1 DFQATT, CDR2 SNEGSKA (reference sequence). The CDR3 consists of 14 residues. CDR3 coding DNA: TGCAGTGCTCCGACAGGGGCCGCAAGAGAGACCCAGTACTTC. Its translation is CSAPTGAARETQYF.

The chain links TRBV7-9 to TRBJ2-3, with 9 bases identical to TRBD2. V was clipped by 10 bases and J by 2 bases; unmatched bases: 16. The CDR3 extends over 17 amino acids. CDR1 and CDR2 (germline): SEHNR, FQNEAQ (reference sequence). This CDR3 reads CATTTAGGRFLTDTQYF. In nucleotides, the CDR3 is TGTGCCACCACCACTGCGGGAGGGCGGTTCCTCACAGATACGCAGTATTTT.

In this sample, this clonotype turned up a few times. The V and J genes are TRBV7-2 and TRBJ2-1, with 8 positions matching TRBD2. The junction had 8 bases not matched to a gene; V was cut back by 7 bases and J by 6 bases. Germline V lookup: CDR1 SGHTA, CDR2 FQGNSA. The CDR3 is 14 amino acids. CDR3 coding DNA: TGTGCCAGCACCATACGCCGGGGGGGCAATGAGCAGTTCTTC. Translation gives CASTIRRGGNEQFF.

A few counts support this clonotype. This sequence joins TRBV5-5 and TRBJ2-5; D is undetermined. V lost 4 bases and J lost 2, with 18 bases in between. Germline-derived CDR1 and CDR2 are SGHKS and YYEKEE (reference sequence). The CDR3 runs to 16 residues. This CDR3 is CASSPTAWTAQETQYF. The CDR3 bases are TGTGCCAGCAGCCCAACTGCGTGGACCGCTCAAGAGACCCAGTACTTC.